A selection of T cell receptor beta chains follows, all from one sample in a study of shared clonotypes between healthy human individuals. Sequencing was performed with immunoSEQ multiplex PCR; in TCRdb, only in-frame clones are kept and a portion is missing. The data hold millions of clones, with about 95% observed a single time. The sequenced material came from naive CD8+ T cells sorted from blood. These receptors were taken from a man aged 18 to 29 in good health. CDR3s include the opening cysteine and the closing phenylalanine or tryptophan. The D gene is left open where the match is weak. Clone size is stated in some rows and not others, as once, few, many or a class when expanded.

d_call: NA
v_call: TRBV7-9
clone_size: once
j_call: TRBJ1-1
cdr3_nt: TGTGCCAGCAGCCTGACTCTGGGGGCGAGGAACACTGAAGCTTTCTTT
cdr3_aa: CASSLTLGARNTEAFF

d_call: NA
v_call: TRBV4-1
clone_size: NA
j_call: TRBJ1-1
cdr3_nt: TGCGCCAGCAGCCATCCTGGGGGAGAAGCTTTCTTT
cdr3_aa: CASSHPGGEAFF

d_call: NA
v_call: TRBV7-9
clone_size: NA
j_call: TRBJ1-4
cdr3_nt: TGTGCCAGCAGCTTGTCACCCCGAATGGAAAAACTGTTTTTT
cdr3_aa: CASSLSPRMEKLFF

d_call: NA
v_call: TRBV7-9
clone_size: NA
j_call: TRBJ1-2
cdr3_nt: TGTGCCAGCAGCTTAATTCAGGGGTCACCGCTCGGCTACACCTTC
cdr3_aa: CASSLIQGSPLGYTF

d_call: TRBD2
v_call: TRBV19
clone_size: once
j_call: TRBJ2-1
cdr3_nt: TGTGCCAGTAGCAGCCTCGGACTAGCTGAGCAGTTCTTC
cdr3_aa: CASSSLGLAEQFF

d_call: NA
v_call: TRBV5-1
clone_size: NA
j_call: TRBJ2-3
cdr3_nt: TGCGCCAGCCAGCTAGGAGGGGATACGCAGTATTTT
cdr3_aa: CASQLGGDTQYF

d_call: NA
v_call: TRBV10-2
clone_size: NA
j_call: TRBJ1-2
cdr3_nt: TGCGCCAGCAGTTATGACGGGTACTATGGCTACACCTTC
cdr3_aa: CASSYDGYYGYTF

d_call: TRBD2
v_call: TRBV6-7
clone_size: NA
j_call: TRBJ2-7
cdr3_nt: TGTGCCAGCAGTTATTATTTTCGGACTAGCGGGAGAACAAAATCCGAGCAGTACTTC
cdr3_aa: CASSYYFRTSGRTKSEQYF

d_call: TRBD1
v_call: TRBV28
clone_size: NA
j_call: TRBJ2-5
cdr3_nt: TGTGCCAGCAGTTTAGGGTTGGGGACAGGGCAAGAGACCCAGTACTTC
cdr3_aa: CASSLGLGTGQETQYF

d_call: TRBD2
v_call: TRBV7-9
clone_size: NA
j_call: TRBJ2-7
cdr3_nt: TGTGCCAGCAGCTCCGGACTAGCGGATAGCTACGAGCAGTACTTC
cdr3_aa: CASSSGLADSYEQYF

d_call: TRBD2
v_call: TRBV29-1
clone_size: NA
j_call: TRBJ2-5
cdr3_nt: TGCAGCACTTCGACTAGCGGGACTCAAGAGACCCAGTACTTC
cdr3_aa: CSTSTSGTQETQYF

d_call: NA
v_call: TRBV20-1
clone_size: NA
j_call: TRBJ1-1
cdr3_nt: TGCAGTGCTAGAGTTGTCACTGAAGCTTTCTTT
cdr3_aa: CSARVVTEAFF

d_call: NA
v_call: TRBV5-6
clone_size: NA
j_call: TRBJ2-1
cdr3_nt: TGTGCCAGCAGCTTAATTAGCGGCTCCTACAATGAGCAGTTCTTC
cdr3_aa: CASSLISGSYNEQFF

d_call: NA
v_call: TRBV6-6
clone_size: NA
j_call: TRBJ2-6
cdr3_nt: TGTGCCAGCATTACTGGGGCCAACGTCCTGACTTTC
cdr3_aa: CASITGANVLTF

d_call: TRBD1
v_call: TRBV6-1
clone_size: NA
j_call: TRBJ2-5
cdr3_nt: TGTGCCAGCGGCCCGACAGGGGGCGAAGAGACCCAGTACTTC
cdr3_aa: CASGPTGGEETQYF

d_call: NA
v_call: TRBV7-9
clone_size: NA
j_call: TRBJ1-5
cdr3_nt: TGTGCCAGCAGCTTAATCGATGGGCAGCCCCAGCATTTT
cdr3_aa: CASSLIDGQPQHF

d_call: NA
v_call: TRBV5-1
clone_size: once
j_call: TRBJ2-5
cdr3_nt: TGCGCCAGCAGCTATCTGGACGGGAGTCCGTATTTTCCCCAGTACTTC
cdr3_aa: CASSYLDGSPYFPQYF

d_call: NA
v_call: TRBV6-6
clone_size: NA
j_call: TRBJ2-2
cdr3_nt: TGTGCCAGCAGCTACAGGACCGGGGAGCTGTTTTTT
cdr3_aa: CASSYRTGELFF

d_call: NA
v_call: TRBV9
clone_size: NA
j_call: TRBJ1-2
cdr3_nt: TGTGCCAGCAGCGTAGCGTCGGGGGGAACCTATGGCTACACCTTC
cdr3_aa: CASSVASGGTYGYTF

d_call: TRBD1
v_call: TRBV29-1
clone_size: NA
j_call: TRBJ1-2
cdr3_nt: TGCAGCGTTGCGACAGGGGGCGCGGGTGGCTACACCTTC
cdr3_aa: CSVATGGAGGYTF

d_call: NA
v_call: TRBV18
clone_size: NA
j_call: TRBJ2-3
cdr3_nt: TGTGCCAGCTCACCACCGTTTCAGGGTACGGGAGATACGCAGTATTTT
cdr3_aa: CASSPPFQGTGDTQYF

d_call: NA
v_call: TRBV9
clone_size: NA
j_call: TRBJ1-6
cdr3_nt: TGTGCCAGCAGCCAGGACTGGGGGGATTCACCCCTCCACTTT
cdr3_aa: CASSQDWGDSPLHF

d_call: TRBD1
v_call: TRBV28
clone_size: NA
j_call: TRBJ2-3
cdr3_nt: TGTGCCAGCAGTAGACAGGGATACACAGATACGCAGTATTTT
cdr3_aa: CASSRQGYTDTQYF

d_call: NA
v_call: TRBV19
clone_size: NA
j_call: TRBJ1-2
cdr3_nt: TGTGCCAGTAGTATGGAAACCGGGACGGTGAACTATGGCTACACCTTC
cdr3_aa: CASSMETGTVNYGYTF

d_call: TRBD1
v_call: TRBV28
clone_size: NA
j_call: TRBJ2-7
cdr3_nt: TGTGCCAGCAGGGATCCGGGACAGGGCAGGCGGAACTCCTACGAGCAGTACTTC
cdr3_aa: CASRDPGQGRRNSYEQYF